This T cell receptor (beta chain) was identified in a study of blood T cell repertoires in COVID-19. Study at large: Sites in the United States, Italy and Spain provided acute and convalescent COVID-19 samples.

This CDR3 is 15 amino acids long. Trimming took 4 bases from V and 8 from J, leaving 20 bases between them. From germline, CDR1 is GTSNPN and CDR2 SVGIG (reference sequence). Original analysis: Reference gene primers were amplified, and this amplification served to estimate nucleated cell counts. Clones were read by immunoSEQ multiplex PCR, and TCRdb kept only the in-frame ones, dropping some. D and trimming were read from the DNA, whereas the V and J calls and clone size are those reported in that table. Among about 190,000 clones listed, roughly 80% were seen once. The chain is built from TRBV30 and TRBJ1-4, with D maybe TRBD1 (6 bases). This sequence was found in a woman aged 25 to 39 who had recovered from COVID-19. Specimen: PBMCs or T cells enriched from blood (not recorded which). Here the CDR3 DNA reads TGTGCCTGGAACCTAGGGGCGGACAGTGACGAAAAACTGTTTTTT. As protein: CAWNLGADSDEKLFF.